This T cell receptor (beta chain) originates from a study of lymphopenia after photon versus proton radiotherapy. General study points: Post-nadir diversity loss with photons came from oligoclonal expansion, particularly CD8+ Temra cells. Photon-treated patients lost naive T cells and TCR diversity; proton-treated stayed stable. Survival link was tested only in deceased patients; proton benefit remains a possibility. A bigger post-nadir fall in TCR diversity correlated inversely with survival time in deceased patients.

Only in-frame clones appear in the TCRdb table, and some are missing; sequencing was by immunoSEQ multiplex PCR. This sample has around 42,000 clones, with 65% to 90% found just once. This clone was counted only a few times. Its antigen is not identified. The CDR3 sequence is 13 residues long. Trimming removed 5 bases at V and 8 bases at J, with 15 bases between. The germline V gene has CDR1 SEHNR and CDR2 FQNEAQ (reference sequence). The receptor comes from a man aged 35-49 years with gastric cancer. Sequenced here: peripheral blood, sampled from a patient treated with photon-based radiotherapy. The rearrangement joins TRBV7-9 to TRBJ1-2, with D perhaps matching TRBD1 (5 bases). CDR3 loop: CASSPDTRQGYTF. The CDR3 nucleotides are TGTGCCAGCAGCCCGGACACTCGACAGGGCTACACCTTC.